The clone carrying this TCR beta chain was seen a single time. Its antigen remains unknown. The data belong to a study of post-analysis software for immune sequencing data. Study-wide findings and caveats: In patients, 4 to 6 TRBV segments were more frequent than in controls, with TRBV5-6, TRBV5-1 and TRBV20-1 among them. Controls had significantly higher normalized Chao1 diversity than multiple sclerosis patients.

The germline CDR1 and CDR2 sequences are MNHEY and SVGAGI. The CDR3 contains 18 residues. Trimming took 2 bases from V and 5 from J, leaving 24 bases between them. Unique molecular identifiers were present in the TCR beta cDNA libraries. TCRdb analysed the PCR reads with MiXCR anew, one entry per CDR3 protein. The sample lists around 770,000 distinct CDR3 sequences, 46% occurring once. The sample comprised blood. The sequence was obtained from a girl aged 10 to 17 with multiple sclerosis. The chain uses TRBV6-5 and TRBJ2-5; either TRBD1 or TRBD2 may fit D (5 bases each). The CDR3 bases are TGTGCCAGCAGTTACGGGGCACCACCGGGACGGCGAGGGGAGACCCAGTACTTC. It specifies CASSYGAPPGRRGETQYF.